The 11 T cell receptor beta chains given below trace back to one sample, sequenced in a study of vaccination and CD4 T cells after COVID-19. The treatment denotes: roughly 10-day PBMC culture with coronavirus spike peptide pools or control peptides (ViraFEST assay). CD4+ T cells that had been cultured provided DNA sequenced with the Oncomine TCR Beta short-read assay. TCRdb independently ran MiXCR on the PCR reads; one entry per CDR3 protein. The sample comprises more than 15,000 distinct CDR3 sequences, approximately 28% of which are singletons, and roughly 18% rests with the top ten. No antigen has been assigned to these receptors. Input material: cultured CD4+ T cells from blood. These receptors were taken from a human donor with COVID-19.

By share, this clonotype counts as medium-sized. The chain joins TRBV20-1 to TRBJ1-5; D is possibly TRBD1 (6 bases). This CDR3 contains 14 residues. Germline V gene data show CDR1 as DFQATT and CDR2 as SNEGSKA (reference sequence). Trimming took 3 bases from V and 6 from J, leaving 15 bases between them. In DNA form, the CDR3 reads TGCAGTGCTAGTTCAGGGGAGGGAGGTCAGCCCCAGCATTTT. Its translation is CSASSGEGGQPQHF.

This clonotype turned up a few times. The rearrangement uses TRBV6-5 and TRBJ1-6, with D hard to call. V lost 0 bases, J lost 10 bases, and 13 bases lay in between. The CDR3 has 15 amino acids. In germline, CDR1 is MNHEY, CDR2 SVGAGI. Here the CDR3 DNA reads TGTGCCAGCAGTTACTCGGCTGGGCTCGAGTCACCCCTCCACTTT. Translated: CASSYSAGLESPLHF.

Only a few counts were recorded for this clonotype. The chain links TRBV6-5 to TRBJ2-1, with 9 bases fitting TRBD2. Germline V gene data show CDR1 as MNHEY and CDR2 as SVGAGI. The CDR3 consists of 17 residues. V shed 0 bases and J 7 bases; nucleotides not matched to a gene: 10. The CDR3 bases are TGTGCCAGCAGTTACTCGTCCGGCGGGGGGGCCCGGAATGAGCAGTTCTTC. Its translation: CASSYSSGGGARNEQFF.

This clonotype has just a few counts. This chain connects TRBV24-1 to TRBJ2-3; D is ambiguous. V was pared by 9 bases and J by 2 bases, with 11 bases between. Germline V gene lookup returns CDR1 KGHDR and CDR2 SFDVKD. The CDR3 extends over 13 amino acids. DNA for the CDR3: TGTGCCACCTACTCTTTGAACACAGATACGCAGTATTTT. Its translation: CATYSLNTDTQYF.

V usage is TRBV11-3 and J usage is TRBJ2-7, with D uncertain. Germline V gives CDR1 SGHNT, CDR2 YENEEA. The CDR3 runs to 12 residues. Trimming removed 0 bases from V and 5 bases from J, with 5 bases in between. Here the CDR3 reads CASSLDTHEQYF. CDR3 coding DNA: TGTGCCAGCAGCTTAGATACCCACGAGCAGTACTTC.

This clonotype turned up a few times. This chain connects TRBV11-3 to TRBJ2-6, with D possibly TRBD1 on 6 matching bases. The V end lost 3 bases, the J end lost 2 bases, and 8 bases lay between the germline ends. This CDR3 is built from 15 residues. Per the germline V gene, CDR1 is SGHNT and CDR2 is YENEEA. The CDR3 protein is CASSLGAAGANVLTF. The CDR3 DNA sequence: TGTGCCAGCAGCTTGGGGGCTGCTGGGGCCAACGTCCTGACTTTC.

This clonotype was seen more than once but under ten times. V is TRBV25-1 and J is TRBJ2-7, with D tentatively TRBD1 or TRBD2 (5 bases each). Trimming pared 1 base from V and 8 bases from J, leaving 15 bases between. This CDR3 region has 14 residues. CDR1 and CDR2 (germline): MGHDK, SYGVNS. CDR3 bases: TGTGCCAGCAGTGAATGGAGAGGGGATTTTAAGCAGTACTTC. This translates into CASSEWRGDFKQYF.

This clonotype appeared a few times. CDR3 loop: CSAPGLSNYGYTF. In DNA form, the CDR3 reads TGCAGTGCCCCGGGACTCAGTAACTATGGCTACACCTTC. The chain employs TRBV20-1 and TRBJ1-2; D possibly corresponds to TRBD1 (5 bases). Germline V gene lookup returns CDR1 DFQATT and CDR2 SNEGSKA (reference sequence). Trimming pared 6 bases from V and 1 base from J, leaving 12 bases between. This CDR3 comprises 13 residues.

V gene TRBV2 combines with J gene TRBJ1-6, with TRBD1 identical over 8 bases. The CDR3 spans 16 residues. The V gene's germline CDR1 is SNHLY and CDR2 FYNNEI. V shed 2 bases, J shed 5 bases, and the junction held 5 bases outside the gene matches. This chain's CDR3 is CASSERQGRNNSPLHF. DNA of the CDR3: TGTGCCAGCAGTGAAAGACAGGGGAGAAATAATTCACCCCTCCACTTT.

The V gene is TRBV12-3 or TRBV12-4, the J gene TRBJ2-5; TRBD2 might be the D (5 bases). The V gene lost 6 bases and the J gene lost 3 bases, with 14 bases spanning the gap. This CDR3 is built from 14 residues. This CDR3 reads CASSRTLSEETQYF. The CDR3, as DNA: TGTGCCAGCAGCCGGACTCTATCTGAAGAGACCCAGTACTTC.

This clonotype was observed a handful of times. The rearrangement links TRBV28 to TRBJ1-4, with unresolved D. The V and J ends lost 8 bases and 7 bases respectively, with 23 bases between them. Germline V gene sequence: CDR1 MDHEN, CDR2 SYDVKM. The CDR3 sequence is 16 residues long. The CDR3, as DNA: TGTGCCAGCTCTGGCGCAGGAGGGAGGTTAGCTGAAAAACTGTTTTTT. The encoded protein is CASSGAGGRLAEKLFF. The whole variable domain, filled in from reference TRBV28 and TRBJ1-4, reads DVKVTQSSRYLVKRTGEKVFLECVQDMDHENMFWYRQDPGLGLRLIYFSYDVKMKEKGDIPEGYSVSREKKERFSLILESASTNQTSMYLCASSGAGGRLAEKLFFGSGTQLSVL.